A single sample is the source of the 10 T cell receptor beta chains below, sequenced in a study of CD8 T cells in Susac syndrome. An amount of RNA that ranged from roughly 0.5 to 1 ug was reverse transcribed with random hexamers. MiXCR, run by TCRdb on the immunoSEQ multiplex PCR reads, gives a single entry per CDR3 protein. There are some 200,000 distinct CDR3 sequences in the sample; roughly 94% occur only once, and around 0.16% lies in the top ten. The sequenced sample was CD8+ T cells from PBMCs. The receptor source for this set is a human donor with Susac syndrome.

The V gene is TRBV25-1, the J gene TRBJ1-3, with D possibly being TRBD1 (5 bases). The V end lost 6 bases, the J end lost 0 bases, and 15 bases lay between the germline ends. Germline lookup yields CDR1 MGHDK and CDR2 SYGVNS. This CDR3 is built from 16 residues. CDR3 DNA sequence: TGTGCCAGCAGGGAAATTGACGGGACCTCTGGAAACACCATATATTTT. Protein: CASREIDGTSGNTIYF.

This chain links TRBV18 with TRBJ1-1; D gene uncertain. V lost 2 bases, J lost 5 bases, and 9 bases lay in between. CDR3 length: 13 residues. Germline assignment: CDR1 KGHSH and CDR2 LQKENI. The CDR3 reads CASSPLKETEAFF. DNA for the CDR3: TGTGCCAGCTCACCATTAAAGGAGACTGAAGCTTTCTTT.

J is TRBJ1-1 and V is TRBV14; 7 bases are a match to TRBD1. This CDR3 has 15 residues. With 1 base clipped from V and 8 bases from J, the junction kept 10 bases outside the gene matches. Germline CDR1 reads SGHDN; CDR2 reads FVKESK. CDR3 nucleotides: TGTGCCAGCAGCCAAGTTGGAGCCGGGACAGCCGAAGCTTTCTTT. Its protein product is CASSQVGAGTAEAFF.

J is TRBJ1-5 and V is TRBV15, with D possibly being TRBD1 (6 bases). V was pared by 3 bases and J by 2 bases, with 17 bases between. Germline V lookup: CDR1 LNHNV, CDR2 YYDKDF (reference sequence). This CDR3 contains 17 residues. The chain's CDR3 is CATSSIRYREGNQPQHF. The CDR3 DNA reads TGTGCCACCAGCAGTATTCGGTACAGGGAGGGCAATCAGCCCCAGCATTTT.

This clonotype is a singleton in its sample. CDR3 sequence (DNA): TGCGCCAGCAGCCACACTAGCAGTGGTACGCAGTATTTT. Its protein product is CASSHTSSGTQYF. The gene calls are TRBV5-1 and TRBJ2-3; a possible D gene is TRBD2 (6 bases). The CDR3 sequence is 13 residues long. Between the trimmed V and J ends, which lost 4 bases and 8 bases, there was a span of 14 bases. Germline V gene sequence: CDR1 SGHRS, CDR2 YFSETQ. The entire variable domain, with the rest obtained from reference TRBV5-1 and TRBJ2-3, is as follows: KAGVTQTPRYLIKTRGQQVTLSCSPISGHRSVSWYQQTPGQGLQFLFEYFSETQRNKGNFPGRFSGRQFSNSRSEMNVSTLELGDSALYLCASSHTSSGTQYFGPGTRLTVL.

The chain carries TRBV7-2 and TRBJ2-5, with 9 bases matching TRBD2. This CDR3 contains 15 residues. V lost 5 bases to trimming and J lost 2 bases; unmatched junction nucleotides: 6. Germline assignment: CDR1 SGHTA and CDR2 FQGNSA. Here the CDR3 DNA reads TGTGCCAGCAGCATCCAGACTAGCGGACAAGAGACCCAGTACTTC. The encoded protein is CASSIQTSGQETQYF.

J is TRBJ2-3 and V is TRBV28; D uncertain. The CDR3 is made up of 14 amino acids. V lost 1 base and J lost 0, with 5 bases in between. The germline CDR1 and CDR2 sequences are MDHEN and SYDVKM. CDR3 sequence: CASSLSQSTDTQYF. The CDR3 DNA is TGTGCCAGCAGTTTATCTCAGAGCACAGATACGCAGTATTTT.

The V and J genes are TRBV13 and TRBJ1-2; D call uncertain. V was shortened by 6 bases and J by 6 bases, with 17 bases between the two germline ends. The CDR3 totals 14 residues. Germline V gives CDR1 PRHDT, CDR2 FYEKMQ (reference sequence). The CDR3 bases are TGTGCCAGCAGTCAATTGGGGATGGTGGATGGCTACACCTTC. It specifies CASSQLGMVDGYTF.

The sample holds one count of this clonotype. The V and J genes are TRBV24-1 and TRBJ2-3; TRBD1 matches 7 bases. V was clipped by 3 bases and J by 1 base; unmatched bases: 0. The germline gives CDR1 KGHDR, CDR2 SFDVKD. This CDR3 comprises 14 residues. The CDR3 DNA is TGTGCCACCAGTGATGACAGGGGCACAGATACGCAGTATTTT. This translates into CATSDDRGTDTQYF.

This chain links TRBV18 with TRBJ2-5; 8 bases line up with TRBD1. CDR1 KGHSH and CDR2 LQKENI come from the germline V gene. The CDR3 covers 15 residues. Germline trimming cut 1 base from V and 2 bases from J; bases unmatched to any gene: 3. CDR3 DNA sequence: TGTGCCAGCTCACCACGGACAGGGCGGCAAGAGACCCAGTACTTC. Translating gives CASSPRTGRQETQYF.